Detailed here is one TCR beta chain. The antigen is undetermined. Time point indicated: persistent/refractory GD, antithyroid drugs over 5 years with positive TRAb. RNA from PBMCs was the source of the TCR library. Both iRepertoire HTBI primers and Arm-PCR of CDR3 regions were used to build the TCR beta libraries. TCRdb independently ran MiXCR on the multiplex PCR reads; one entry per CDR3 protein. The sample carries over 450,000 distinct CDR3 sequences, roughly 21% recorded once. These data belong to a study of regulatory T cells in long-lasting Graves disease. The CDR3 runs to 17 residues. V was trimmed by 8 bases and J by 0 bases, leaving 20 bases between them. CDR1 and CDR2 from the germline V gene are MNHNS and SASEGT. Study outcomes and limitations: Samples came from peripheral blood alone, without thyroid tissue. TCR diversity was lower in persistent than newly diagnosed Graves' disease. The study found TRBV28, TRBJ1-2 and TRBJ2-5 favored in persistent disease.

The TCR comes from a female donor with Graves disease. Material: peripheral blood mononuclear cells (PBMCs), obtained when the disease was refractory, from a patient treated with antithyroid drugs. The V gene is TRBV6-1, the J gene TRBJ1-5; D gene ambiguous. The CDR3 nucleotides read TGTGCCAGCGCCCCGGGCGGGTCCAGTTATAGCAATCAGCCCCAGCATTTT. Translated: CASAPGGSSYSNQPQHF.